This T cell receptor beta chain was recovered during a study of regulatory T cells in long-lasting Graves disease. Germline-derived CDR1 and CDR2 are MDHEN and SYDVKM. This CDR3 spans 13 amino acids. With 6 bases removed from V and 8 bases from J, the gap between germline ends came to 11 bases. For TCR beta, libraries came from iRepertoire HTBI primers and Arm-PCR of CDR3 regions. TCRdb reanalysed the multiplex PCR reads using MiXCR and keeps one entry per CDR3 protein. The repertoire holds a few hundred thousand distinct CDR3 sequences, with 12% as singletons. As for time point: newly diagnosed GD, antithyroid drugs for less than 3 months. Preparation of the TCR library used RNA extracted from PBMCs. This clonotype appeared many times. This sample also belongs to another study, concerning T cells in Graves' hyperthyroidism and ophthalmopathy.

The chain couples TRBV28 to TRBJ1-6; D gene uncertain. The source is a woman under 30 with Graves disease. The sample consisted of peripheral blood mononuclear cells (PBMCs), taken at new diagnosis, from a patient treated with antithyroid drugs. The CDR3: CASRPSRDSPLHF. The CDR3 coding sequence is TGTGCCAGCAGGCCTTCGAGAGATTCACCCCTCCACTTT.